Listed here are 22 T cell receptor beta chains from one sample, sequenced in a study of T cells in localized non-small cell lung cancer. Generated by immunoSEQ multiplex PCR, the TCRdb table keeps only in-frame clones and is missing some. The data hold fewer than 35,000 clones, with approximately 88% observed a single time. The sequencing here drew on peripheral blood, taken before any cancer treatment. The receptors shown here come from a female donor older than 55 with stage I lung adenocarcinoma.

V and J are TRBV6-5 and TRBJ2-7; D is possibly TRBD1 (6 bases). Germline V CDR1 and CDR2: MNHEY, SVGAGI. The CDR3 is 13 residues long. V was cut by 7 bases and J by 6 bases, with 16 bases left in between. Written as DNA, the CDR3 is TGTGCCAGCACCCCTGTGGTAGGGGGCGAGCAGTACTTC. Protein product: CASTPVVGGEQYF.

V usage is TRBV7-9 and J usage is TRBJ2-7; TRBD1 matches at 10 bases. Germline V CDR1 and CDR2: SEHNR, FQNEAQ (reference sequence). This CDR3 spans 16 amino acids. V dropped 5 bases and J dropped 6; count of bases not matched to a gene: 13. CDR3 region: CASSHTLATGGGEQYF. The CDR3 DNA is TGTGCCAGCAGCCATACCCTGGCGACAGGGGGCGGCGAGCAGTACTTC.

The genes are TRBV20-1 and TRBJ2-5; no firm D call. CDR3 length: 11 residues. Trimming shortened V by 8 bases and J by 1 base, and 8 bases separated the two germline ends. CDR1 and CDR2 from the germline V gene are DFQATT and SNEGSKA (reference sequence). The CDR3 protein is CSTGPQETQYF. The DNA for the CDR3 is TGCAGTACCGGGCCCCAAGAGACCCAGTACTTC.

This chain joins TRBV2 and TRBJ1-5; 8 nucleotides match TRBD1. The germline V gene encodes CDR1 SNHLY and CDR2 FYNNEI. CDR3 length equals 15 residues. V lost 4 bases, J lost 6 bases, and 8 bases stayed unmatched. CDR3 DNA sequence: TGTGCCAGCAGTGGACAGGGGCGGGCTGGTCAGCCCCAGCATTTT. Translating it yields CASSGQGRAGQPQHF.

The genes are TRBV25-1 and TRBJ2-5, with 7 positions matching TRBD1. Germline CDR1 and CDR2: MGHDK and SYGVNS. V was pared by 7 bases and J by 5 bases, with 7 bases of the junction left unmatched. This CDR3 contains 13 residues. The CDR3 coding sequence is TGTGCCAGCAACTGGAGACAGGGCGAGACCCAGTACTTC. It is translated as CASNWRQGETQYF.

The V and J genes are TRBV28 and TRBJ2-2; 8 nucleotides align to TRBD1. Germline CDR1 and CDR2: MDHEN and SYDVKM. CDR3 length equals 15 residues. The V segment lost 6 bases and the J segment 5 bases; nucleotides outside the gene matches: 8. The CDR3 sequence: CASSDLGQVTGELFF. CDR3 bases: TGTGCCAGCAGCGATCTGGGACAGGTTACCGGGGAGCTGTTTTTT.

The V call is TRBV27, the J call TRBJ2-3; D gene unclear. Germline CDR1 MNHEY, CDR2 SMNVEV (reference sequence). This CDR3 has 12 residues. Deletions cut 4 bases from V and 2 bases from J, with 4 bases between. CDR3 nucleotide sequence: TGTGCCAGCAGTTCCACCACAGATACGCAGTATTTT. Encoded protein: CASSSTTDTQYF.

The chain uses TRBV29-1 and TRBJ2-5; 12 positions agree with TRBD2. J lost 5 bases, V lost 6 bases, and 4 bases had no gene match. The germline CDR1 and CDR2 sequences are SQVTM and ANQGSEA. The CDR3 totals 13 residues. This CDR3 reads CSVRTSGTETQYF. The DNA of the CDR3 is TGCAGCGTGCGGACTAGCGGGACCGAGACCCAGTACTTC.

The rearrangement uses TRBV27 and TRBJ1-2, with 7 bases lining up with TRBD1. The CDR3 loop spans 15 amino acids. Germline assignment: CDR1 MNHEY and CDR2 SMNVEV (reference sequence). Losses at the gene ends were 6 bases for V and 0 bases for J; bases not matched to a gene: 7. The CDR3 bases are TGTGCCAGCAGCCCTGACAGGGTAGCTAACTATGGCTACACCTTC. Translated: CASSPDRVANYGYTF.

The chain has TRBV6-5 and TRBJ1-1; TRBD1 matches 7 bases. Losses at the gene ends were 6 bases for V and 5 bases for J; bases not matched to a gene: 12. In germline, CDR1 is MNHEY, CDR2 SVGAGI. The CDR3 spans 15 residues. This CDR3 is CASRATSTGWTEAFF. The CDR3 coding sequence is TGTGCCAGCAGGGCTACGTCGACAGGGTGGACTGAAGCTTTCTTT.

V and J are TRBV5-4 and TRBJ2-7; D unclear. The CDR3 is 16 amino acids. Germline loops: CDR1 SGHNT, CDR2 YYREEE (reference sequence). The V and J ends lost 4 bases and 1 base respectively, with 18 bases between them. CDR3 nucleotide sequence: TGTGCCAGCAGCGGGCCTGTCGCTGGGAAATCCTACGAGCAGTACTTC. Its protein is CASSGPVAGKSYEQYF.

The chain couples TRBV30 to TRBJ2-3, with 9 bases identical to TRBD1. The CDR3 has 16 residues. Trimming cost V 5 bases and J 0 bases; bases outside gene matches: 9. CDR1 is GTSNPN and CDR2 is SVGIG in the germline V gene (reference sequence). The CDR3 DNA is TGTGCCTGGGCGATACAGGGGGCGAAGAGCACAGATACGCAGTATTTT. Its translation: CAWAIQGAKSTDTQYF.

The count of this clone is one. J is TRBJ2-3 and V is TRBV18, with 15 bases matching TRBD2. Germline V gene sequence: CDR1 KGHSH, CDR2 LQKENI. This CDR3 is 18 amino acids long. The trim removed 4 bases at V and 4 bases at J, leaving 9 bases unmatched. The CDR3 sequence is CASSLRGLAGGNADTQYF. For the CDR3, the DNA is TGTGCCAGCTCACTCCGGGGACTAGCGGGAGGAAATGCAGATACGCAGTATTTT.

The CDR3 spells CASSVGQGGDEQFF. CDR3 nucleotide sequence: TGTGCCAGCAGCGTAGGACAGGGCGGGGATGAGCAGTTCTTC. This chain joins TRBV9 and TRBJ2-1; a weak D match, TRBD1 (7 bases). The V end lost 0 bases, the J end lost 8 bases, and 12 bases lay between the germline ends. This CDR3 spans 14 amino acids. Per the germline V gene, CDR1 is SGDLS and CDR2 is YYNGEE.

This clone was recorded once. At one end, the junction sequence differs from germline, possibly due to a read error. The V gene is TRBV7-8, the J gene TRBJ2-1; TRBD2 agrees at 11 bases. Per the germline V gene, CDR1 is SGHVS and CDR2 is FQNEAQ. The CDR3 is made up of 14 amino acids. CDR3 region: CASRLGTSGNEQFF. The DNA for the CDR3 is TGTGCCAGCCGCTTGGGGACTAGCGGCAATGAGCAGTTCTTC.

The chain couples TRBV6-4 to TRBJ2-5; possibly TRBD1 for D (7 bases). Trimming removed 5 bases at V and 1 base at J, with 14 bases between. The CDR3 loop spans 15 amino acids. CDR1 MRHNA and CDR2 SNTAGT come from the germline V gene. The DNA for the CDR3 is TGTGCCAGCAGTCCCCAGGGGGGTTCCCAAGAGACCCAGTACTTC. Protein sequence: CASSPQGGSQETQYF.

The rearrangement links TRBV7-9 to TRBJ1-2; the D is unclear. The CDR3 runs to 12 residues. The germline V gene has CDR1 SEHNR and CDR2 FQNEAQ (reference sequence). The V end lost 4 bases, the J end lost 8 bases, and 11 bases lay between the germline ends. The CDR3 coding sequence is TGTGCCAGCAGCTCCGAGGAGGGAGGCTACACCTTC. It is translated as CASSSEEGGYTF.

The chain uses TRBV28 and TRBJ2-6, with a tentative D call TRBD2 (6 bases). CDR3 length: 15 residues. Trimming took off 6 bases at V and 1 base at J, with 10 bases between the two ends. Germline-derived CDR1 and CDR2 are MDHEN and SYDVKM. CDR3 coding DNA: TGTGCCAGCAGCAATGCGGGGTCTGGGGCCAACGTCCTGACTTTC. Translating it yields CASSNAGSGANVLTF.

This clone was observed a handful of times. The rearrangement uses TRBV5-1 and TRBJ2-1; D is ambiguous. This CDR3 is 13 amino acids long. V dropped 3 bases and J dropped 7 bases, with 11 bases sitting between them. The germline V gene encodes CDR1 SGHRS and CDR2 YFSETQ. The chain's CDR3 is CASSSMPGNEQFF. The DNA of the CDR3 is TGCGCCAGCAGCTCCATGCCCGGAAATGAGCAGTTCTTC.

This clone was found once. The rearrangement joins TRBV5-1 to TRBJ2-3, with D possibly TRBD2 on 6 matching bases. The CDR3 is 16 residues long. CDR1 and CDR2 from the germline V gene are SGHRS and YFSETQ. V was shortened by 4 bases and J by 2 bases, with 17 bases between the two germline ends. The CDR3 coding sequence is TGCGCCAGCAGCCCTAGGGACTCCCGGATCACAGATACGCAGTATTTT. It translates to CASSPRDSRITDTQYF.

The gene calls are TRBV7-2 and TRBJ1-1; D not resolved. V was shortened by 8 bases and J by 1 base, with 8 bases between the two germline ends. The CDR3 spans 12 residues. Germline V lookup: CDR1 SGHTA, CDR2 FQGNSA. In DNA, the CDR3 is TGTGCCAGCTCCCGAGCGAACACTGAAGCTTTCTTT. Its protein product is CASSRANTEAFF.

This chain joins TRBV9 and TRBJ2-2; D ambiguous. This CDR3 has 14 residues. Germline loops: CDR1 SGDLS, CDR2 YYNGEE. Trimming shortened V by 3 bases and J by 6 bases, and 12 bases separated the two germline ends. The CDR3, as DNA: TGTGCCAGCAGCGGCCCTTTAGGGTCCGGGGAGCTGTTTTTT. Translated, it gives CASSGPLGSGELFF.